This entry concerns a single TCR beta chain. Its antigen is not identified. Per the germline V gene, CDR1 is SGHRS and CDR2 is YFSETQ. The V gene end was trimmed by 4 bases and the J gene end by 2 bases; junction bases not matched to a gene: 14. CDR3 length equals 17 residues. The data were obtained in a study of cytomegalovirus exposure and HLA in healthy donors. Vbeta (60) and Jbeta (13) primers were used in the PCR. The method was immunoSEQ multiplex PCR; TCRdb's version includes in-frame clones alone and lacks a portion of them. The data contain fewer than 200,000 clones, roughly 87% of them singletons. General study results and limits: Specific recognition of CMV antigens was confirmed in vitro for a few chains (all CMV-associated).

This sequence joins TRBV5-1 and TRBJ2-5; 7 bases are shared with TRBD1. The receptor's source is a girl less than two years old in good health and CMV-seronegative. The source material was PBMCs. DNA for the CDR3: TGCGCCAGCAGCACGACAGGGTCCCCGTACAAACAAGAGACCCAGTACTTC. It is translated as CASSTTGSPYKQETQYF.